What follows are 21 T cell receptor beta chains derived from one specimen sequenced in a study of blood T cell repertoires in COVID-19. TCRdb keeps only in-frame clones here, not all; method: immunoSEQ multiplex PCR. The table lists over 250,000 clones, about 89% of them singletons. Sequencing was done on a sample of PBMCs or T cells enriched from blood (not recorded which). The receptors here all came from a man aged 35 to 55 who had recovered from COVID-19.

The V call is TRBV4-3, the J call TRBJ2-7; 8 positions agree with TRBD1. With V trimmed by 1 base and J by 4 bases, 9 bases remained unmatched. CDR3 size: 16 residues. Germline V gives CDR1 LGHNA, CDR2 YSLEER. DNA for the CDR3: TGCGCCAGCAGCCAAGGAATCGTTAGGACAGGGTACGAGCAGTACTTC. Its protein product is CASSQGIVRTGYEQYF.

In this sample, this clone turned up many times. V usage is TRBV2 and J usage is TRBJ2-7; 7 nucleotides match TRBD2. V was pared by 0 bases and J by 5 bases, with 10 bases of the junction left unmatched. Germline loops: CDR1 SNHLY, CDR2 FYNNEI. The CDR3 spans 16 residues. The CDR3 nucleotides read TGTGCCAGCAGTGAAGCCACCGCGGGTGGGGGGGACGAGCAGTACTTC. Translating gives CASSEATAGGGDEQYF.

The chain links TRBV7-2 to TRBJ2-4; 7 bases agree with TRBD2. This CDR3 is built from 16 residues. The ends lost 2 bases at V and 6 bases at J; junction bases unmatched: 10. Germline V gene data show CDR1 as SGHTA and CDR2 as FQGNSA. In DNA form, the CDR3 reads TGTGCCAGCAGCTTAAGGATTACGGGAGGTTTAAACATTCAGTACTTC. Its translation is CASSLRITGGLNIQYF.

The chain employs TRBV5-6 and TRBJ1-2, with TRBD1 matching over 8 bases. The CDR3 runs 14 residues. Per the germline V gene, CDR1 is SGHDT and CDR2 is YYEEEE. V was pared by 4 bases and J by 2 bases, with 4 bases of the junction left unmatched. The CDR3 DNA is TGTGCCAGCAGCCTGGGGACAGGCAACTATGGCTACACCTTC. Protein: CASSLGTGNYGYTF. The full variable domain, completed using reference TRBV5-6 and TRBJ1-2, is DAGVTQSPTHLIKTRGQQVTLRCSPKSGHDTVSWYQQALGQGPQFIFQYYEEEERQRGNFPDRFSGHQFPNYSSELNVNALLLGDSALYLCASSLGTGNYGYTFGSGTRLTVV.

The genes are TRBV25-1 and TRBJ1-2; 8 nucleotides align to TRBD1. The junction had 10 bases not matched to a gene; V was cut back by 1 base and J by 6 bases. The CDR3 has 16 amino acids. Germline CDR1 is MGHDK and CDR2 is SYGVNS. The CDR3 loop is CASSEWGQGASDGYTF. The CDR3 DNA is TGTGCCAGCAGTGAATGGGGTCAGGGGGCAAGCGATGGCTACACCTTC.

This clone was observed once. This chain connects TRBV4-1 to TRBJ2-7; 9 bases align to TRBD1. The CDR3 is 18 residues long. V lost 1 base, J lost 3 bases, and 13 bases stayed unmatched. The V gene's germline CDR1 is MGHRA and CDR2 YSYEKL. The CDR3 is CASSQVLTGTGSHYEQYF. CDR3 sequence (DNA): TGCGCCAGCAGCCAAGTCCTCACCGGGACAGGGTCCCACTACGAGCAGTACTTC.

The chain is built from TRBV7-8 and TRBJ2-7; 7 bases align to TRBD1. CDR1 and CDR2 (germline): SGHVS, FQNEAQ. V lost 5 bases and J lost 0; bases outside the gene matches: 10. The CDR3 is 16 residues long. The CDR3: CASSASGTASSYEQYF. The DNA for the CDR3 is TGTGCCAGCAGCGCGTCCGGGACAGCCTCCTCCTACGAGCAGTACTTC.

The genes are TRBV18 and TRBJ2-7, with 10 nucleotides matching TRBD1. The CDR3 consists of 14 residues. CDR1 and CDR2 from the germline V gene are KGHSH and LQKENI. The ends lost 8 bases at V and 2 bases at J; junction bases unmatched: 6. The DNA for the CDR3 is TGTGCCAGCAAAGCCGGGACAGGGGCCTACGAGCAGTACTTC. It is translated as CASKAGTGAYEQYF.

The CDR3 here is CASSLTGTGSYLDTEAFF. The CDR3 nucleotides read TGCGCCAGCAGCCTAACCGGGACAGGGAGTTATCTCGACACTGAAGCTTTCTTT. This chain links TRBV4-1 with TRBJ1-1; 9 bases map to TRBD1. Germline lookup yields CDR1 MGHRA and CDR2 YSYEKL. V gave up 4 bases and J gave up 3 bases; unmatched junction bases: 15. CDR3 length: 18 amino acids.

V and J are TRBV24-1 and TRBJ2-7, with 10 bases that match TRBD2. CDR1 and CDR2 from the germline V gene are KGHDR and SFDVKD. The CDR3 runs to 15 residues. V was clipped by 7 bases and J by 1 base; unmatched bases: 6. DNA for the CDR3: TGTGCCACCAGACGACTAGCGGGCATGTCCTACGAGCAGTACTTC. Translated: CATRRLAGMSYEQYF.

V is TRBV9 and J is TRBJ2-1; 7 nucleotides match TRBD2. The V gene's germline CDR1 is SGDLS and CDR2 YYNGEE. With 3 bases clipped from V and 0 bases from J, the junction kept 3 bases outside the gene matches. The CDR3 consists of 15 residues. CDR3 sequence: CASSASGSSYNEQFF. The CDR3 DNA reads TGTGCCAGCAGCGCTAGCGGAAGCTCCTACAATGAGCAGTTCTTC.

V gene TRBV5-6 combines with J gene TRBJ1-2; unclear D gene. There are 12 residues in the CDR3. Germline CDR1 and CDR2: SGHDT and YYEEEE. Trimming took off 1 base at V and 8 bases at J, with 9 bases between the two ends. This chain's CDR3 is CASSLRPRGYTF. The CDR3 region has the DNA TGTGCCAGCAGCTTGAGGCCTAGGGGCTACACCTTC.

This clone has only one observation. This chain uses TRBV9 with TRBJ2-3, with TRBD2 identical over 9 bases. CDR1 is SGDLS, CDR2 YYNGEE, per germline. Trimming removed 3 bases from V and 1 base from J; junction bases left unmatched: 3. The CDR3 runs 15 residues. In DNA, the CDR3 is TGTGCCAGCAGCGGGAAGCGGGGGGGCACAGATACGCAGTATTTT. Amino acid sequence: CASSGKRGGTDTQYF.

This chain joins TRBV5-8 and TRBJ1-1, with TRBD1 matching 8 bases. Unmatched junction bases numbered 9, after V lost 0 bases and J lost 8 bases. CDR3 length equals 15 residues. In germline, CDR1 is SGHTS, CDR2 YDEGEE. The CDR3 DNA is TGTGCCAGCAGCTTGGACGGTCAGGGGGCGTTCGAAGCTTTCTTT. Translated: CASSLDGQGAFEAFF. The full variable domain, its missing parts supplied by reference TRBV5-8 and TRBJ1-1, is EAGVTQSPTHLIKTRGQQATLRCSPISGHTSVYWYQQALGLGLQFLLWYDEGEERNRGNFPPRFSGRQFPNYSSELNVNALELEDSALYLCASSLDGQGAFEAFFGQGTRLTVV.

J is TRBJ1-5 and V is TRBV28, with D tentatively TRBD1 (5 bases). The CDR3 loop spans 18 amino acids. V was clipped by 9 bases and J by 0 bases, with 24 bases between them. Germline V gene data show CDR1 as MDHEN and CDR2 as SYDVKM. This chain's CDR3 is CASLGWRDEPGSNQPQHF. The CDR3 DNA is TGTGCCAGTCTCGGGTGGAGGGACGAACCCGGTAGCAATCAGCCCCAGCATTTT.

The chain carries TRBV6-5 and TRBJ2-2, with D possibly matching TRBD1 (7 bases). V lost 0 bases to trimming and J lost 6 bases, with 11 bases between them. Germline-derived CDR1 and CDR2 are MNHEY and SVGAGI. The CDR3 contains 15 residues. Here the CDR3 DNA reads TGTGCCAGCAGTTACTCCTCAGGGGGGTCCGGGGAGCTGTTTTTT. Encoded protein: CASSYSSGGSGELFF.

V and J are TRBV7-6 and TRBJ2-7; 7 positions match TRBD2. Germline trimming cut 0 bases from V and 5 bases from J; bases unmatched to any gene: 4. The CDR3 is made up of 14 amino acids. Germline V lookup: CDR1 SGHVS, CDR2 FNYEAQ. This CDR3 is CASSLAGGPDEQYF. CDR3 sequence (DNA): TGTGCCAGCAGCTTAGCGGGAGGGCCCGACGAGCAGTACTTC.

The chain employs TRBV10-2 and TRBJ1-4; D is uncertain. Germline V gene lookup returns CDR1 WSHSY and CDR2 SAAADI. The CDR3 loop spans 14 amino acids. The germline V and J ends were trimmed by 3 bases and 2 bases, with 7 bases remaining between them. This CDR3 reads CASSDLRTNEKLFF. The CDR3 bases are TGCGCCAGCAGTGATTTACGGACTAATGAAAAACTGTTTTTT.

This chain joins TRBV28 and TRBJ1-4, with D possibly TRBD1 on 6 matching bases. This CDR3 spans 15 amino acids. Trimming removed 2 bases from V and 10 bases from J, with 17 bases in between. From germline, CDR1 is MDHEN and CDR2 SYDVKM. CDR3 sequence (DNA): TGTGCCAGCAGTTTAGCGGGGGGCGCCGGGTCAAAACTGTTTTTT. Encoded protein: CASSLAGGAGSKLFF.

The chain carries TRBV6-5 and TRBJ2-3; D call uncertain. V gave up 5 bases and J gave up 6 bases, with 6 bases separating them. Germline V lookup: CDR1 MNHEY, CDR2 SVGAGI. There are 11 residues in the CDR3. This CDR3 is CASSNGDTQYF. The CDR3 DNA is TGTGCCAGCAGTAACGGTGATACGCAGTATTTT.

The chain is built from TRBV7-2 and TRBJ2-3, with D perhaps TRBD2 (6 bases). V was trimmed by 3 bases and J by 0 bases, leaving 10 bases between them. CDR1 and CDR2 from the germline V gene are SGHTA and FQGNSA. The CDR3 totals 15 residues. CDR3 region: CASSFGGESTDTQYF. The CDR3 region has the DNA TGTGCCAGCAGCTTCGGCGGGGAAAGCACAGATACGCAGTATTTT.